This is a list of T cell receptor beta chains from one sample in a study of T cell repertoires in cytomegalovirus infection. The antigens for these receptors are not known. TCRdb re-analysed the reads in MiXCR, keeping a single row per CDR3 protein. The sample records 700,000 to 850,000 distinct CDR3 sequences, approximately 32% being singletons. The sample here was cultured CD8+ T cells from PBMCs, taken from culture after CMV antigen stimulation. These receptors were collected from a human donor in good health (CMV status not recorded). Some clones in this sample may be carry-over from other donors' samples. Each CDR3 is given with its conserved first and last residue. Part of the rows lack a size; the others show once, few, many or a class for expanded clones.

length,V,size,CDR3
16,TRBV6-1,-,CASSERGSVANYGYTF
15,TRBV23-1,many,CASSQDWGGPPEAFF
12,TRBV7-8,-,CASGLLHTEAFF
15,TRBV10-2,few,CASNPQRGGSDEQFF
13,TRBV6-5,-,CASRYRVYTEAFF
15,TRBV6-6,few,CASSKGLTFSYEQYF
17,TRBV12-3/TRBV12-4,-,CASSLLWTGDGGTEAFF
14,TRBV7-8,many,CASSLVLNRDGYTF
15,TRBV12-3/TRBV12-4,-,CASTPQGGLYNEQFF
14,TRBV6-6,-,CASSGQGWDNEQFF
14,TRBV27,many,CASSLQGAGYGYTF
14,TRBV28,-,CASGLGLRQETQYF
18,TRBV6-2/TRBV6-3,-,CASRQPGQGIRGKYEQYF
16,TRBV7-4,few,CASSLAPGQGSNEQFF
15,TRBV5-5,-,CASSLVGQWNQPQHF
11,TRBV6-1,few,CASGPGAEQFF
14,TRBV6-5,few,CASSYSDSSYEQYF
15,TRBV12-5,few,CASGCPRDSNQPQHF